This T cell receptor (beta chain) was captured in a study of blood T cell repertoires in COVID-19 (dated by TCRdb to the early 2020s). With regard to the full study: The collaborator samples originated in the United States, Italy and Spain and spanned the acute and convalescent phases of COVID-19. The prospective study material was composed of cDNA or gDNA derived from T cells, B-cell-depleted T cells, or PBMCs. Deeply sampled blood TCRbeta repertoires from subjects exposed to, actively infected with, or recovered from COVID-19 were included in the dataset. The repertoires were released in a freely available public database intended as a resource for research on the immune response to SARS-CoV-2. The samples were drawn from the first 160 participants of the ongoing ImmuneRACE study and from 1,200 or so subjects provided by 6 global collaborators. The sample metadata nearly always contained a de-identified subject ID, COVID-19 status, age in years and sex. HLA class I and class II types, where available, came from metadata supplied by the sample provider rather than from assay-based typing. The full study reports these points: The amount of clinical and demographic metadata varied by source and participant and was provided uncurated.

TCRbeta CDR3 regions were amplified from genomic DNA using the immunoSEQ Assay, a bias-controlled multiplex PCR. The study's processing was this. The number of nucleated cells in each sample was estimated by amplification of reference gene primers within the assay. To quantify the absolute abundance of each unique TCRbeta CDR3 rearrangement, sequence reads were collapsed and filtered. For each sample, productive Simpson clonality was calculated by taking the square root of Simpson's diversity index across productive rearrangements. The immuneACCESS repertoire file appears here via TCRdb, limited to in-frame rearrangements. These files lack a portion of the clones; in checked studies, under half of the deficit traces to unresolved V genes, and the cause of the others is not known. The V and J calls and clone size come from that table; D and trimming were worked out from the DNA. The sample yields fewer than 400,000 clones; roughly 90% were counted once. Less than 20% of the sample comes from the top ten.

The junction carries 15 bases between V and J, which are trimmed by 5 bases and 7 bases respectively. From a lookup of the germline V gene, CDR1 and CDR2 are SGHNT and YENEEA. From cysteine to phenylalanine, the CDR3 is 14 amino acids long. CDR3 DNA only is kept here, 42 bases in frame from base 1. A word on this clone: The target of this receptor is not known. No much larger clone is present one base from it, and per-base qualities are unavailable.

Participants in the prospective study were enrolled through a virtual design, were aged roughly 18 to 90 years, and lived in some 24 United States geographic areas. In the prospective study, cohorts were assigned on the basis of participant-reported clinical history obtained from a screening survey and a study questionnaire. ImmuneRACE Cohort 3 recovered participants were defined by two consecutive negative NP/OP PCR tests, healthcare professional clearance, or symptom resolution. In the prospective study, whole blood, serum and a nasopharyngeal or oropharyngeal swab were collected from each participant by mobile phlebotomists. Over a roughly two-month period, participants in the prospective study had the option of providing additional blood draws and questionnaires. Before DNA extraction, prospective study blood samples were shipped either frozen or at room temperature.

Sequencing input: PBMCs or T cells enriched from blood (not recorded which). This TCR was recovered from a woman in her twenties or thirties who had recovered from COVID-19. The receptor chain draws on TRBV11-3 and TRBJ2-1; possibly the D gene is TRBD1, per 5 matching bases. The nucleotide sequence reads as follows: TGTGCCAGCAGCCCATGGCAGGGTGCGAATGAGCAGTTCTTC. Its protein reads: CASSPWQGANEQFF.